This entry lists 8 T cell receptor beta chains sequenced from one sample in a study of blood T cell repertoires in COVID-19. Method: immunoSEQ multiplex PCR; TCRdb's copy keeps in-frame clones and lacks some. The sample yields approximately 250,000 clones, around 90% seen once. Material for sequencing was PBMCs or T cells enriched from blood (not recorded which). The receptor set was obtained from a man aged 40-49 years who had been exposed to COVID-19.

The chain joins TRBV9 to TRBJ2-3, with a tentative D call TRBD1 (5 bases). Germline V lookup: CDR1 SGDLS, CDR2 YYNGEE. CDR3 length: 17 residues. V lost 0 bases and J 0 bases, leaving 14 bases between the germline ends. The CDR3 region has the DNA TGTGCCAGCAGCGTAGGTCCGGACATCACAAGCACAGATACGCAGTATTTT. Its protein product is CASSVGPDITSTDTQYF.

This chain links TRBV5-1 with TRBJ2-3; possible D gene TRBD2, 6 bases. The CDR3 extends over 16 amino acids. Trimming pared 0 bases from V and 2 bases from J, leaving 13 bases between. Germline V CDR1 and CDR2: SGHRS, YFSETQ. The CDR3 loop reads CASSLGLAEITDTQYF. In DNA, the CDR3 is TGCGCCAGCAGCTTGGGATTAGCGGAGATCACAGATACGCAGTATTTT. Full variable domain (remainder filled in from reference TRBV5-1 and TRBJ2-3): KAGVTQTPRYLIKTRGQQVTLSCSPISGHRSVSWYQQTPGQGLQFLFEYFSETQRNKGNFPGRFSGRQFSNSRSEMNVSTLELGDSALYLCASSLGLAEITDTQYFGPGTRLTVL.

The gene calls are TRBV5-4 and TRBJ1-3, with D possibly matching TRBD1 (5 bases). CDR1 and CDR2 (germline): SGHNT, YYREEE (reference sequence). This CDR3 has 15 residues. Trimming removed 4 bases from V and 0 bases from J, with 11 bases in between. The CDR3 sequence: CASSLQGTSGNTIYF. Written as DNA, the CDR3 is TGTGCCAGCAGCCTGCAGGGCACCTCTGGAAACACCATATATTTT.

The chain has TRBV15 and TRBJ2-1, with TRBD2 matching 10 bases. The CDR3 is 15 amino acids. Germline CDR1 reads LNHNV; CDR2 reads YYDKDF (reference sequence). The ends lost 1 base at V and 9 bases at J; junction bases unmatched: 6. CDR3 in amino acids: CATSRVSGRAGEQFF. The CDR3 nucleotides are TGTGCCACCAGCAGAGTCAGCGGGAGGGCCGGTGAGCAGTTCTTC.

This chain links TRBV2 with TRBJ1-1; no reliable D call. The V end was cut by 3 bases, the J end by 5 bases, with 10 bases between. The germline CDR1 and CDR2 sequences are SNHLY and FYNNEI. This CDR3 is built from 13 residues. CDR3 protein: CASSDGRETEAFF. CDR3 DNA: TGTGCCAGCAGTGACGGACGGGAGACTGAAGCTTTCTTT.

DNA for the CDR3: TGTGCCAGCAGCCCCAACGGGGGAACTGAAGCTTTCTTT. Translating it yields CASSPNGGTEAFF. The chain combines TRBV7-3 with TRBJ1-1, with TRBD1 as a possible D gene (5 bases). Germline CDR1 SGHTA, CDR2 FQGTGA. Between the trimmed V and J ends, which lost 5 bases and 5 bases, there was a span of 12 bases. The CDR3 extends over 13 amino acids.

This sequence joins TRBV5-1 and TRBJ2-2; perhaps TRBD2 as D (6 bases). The germline V gene has CDR1 SGHRS and CDR2 YFSETQ. Trimming took 1 base from V and 1 from J, leaving 11 bases between them. The CDR3 totals 16 residues. The CDR3 spells CASSLRLAENTGELFF. In nucleotides, the CDR3 is TGCGCCAGCAGCTTGAGGTTAGCGGAGAACACCGGGGAGCTGTTTTTT.

The rearrangement uses TRBV7-2 and TRBJ1-5, with 7 bases lining up with TRBD1. The length of the CDR3 is 15 residues. V was clipped by 5 bases and J by 0 bases; unmatched bases: 4. Germline values: CDR1 SGHTA, CDR2 FQGNSA. In nucleotides, the CDR3 is TGTGCCAGCAGCCCGACAGGGTATAGCAATCAGCCCCAGCATTTT. This sequence encodes CASSPTGYSNQPQHF.